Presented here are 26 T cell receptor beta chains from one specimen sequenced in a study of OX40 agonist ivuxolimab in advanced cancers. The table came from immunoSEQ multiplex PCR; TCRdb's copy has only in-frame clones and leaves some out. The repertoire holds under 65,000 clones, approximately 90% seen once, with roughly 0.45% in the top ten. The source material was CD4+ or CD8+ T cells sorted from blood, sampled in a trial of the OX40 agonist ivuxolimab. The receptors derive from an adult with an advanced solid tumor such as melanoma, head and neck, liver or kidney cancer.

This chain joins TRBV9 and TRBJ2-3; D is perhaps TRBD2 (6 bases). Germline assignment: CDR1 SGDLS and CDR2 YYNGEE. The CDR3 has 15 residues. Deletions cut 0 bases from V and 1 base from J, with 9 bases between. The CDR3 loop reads CASSVVAVRTDTQYF. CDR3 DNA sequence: TGTGCCAGCAGCGTAGTAGCGGTCCGCACAGATACGCAGTATTTT.

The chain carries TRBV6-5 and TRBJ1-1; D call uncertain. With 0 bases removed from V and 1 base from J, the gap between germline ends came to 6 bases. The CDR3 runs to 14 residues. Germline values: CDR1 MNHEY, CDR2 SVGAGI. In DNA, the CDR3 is TGTGCCAGCAGTTACTCCTTGTGGAACACTGAAGCTTTCTTT. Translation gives CASSYSLWNTEAFF.

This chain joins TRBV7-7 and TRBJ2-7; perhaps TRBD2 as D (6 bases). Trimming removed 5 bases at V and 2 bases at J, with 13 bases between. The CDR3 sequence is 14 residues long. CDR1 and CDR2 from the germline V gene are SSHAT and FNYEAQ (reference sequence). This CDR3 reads CASSPGLLAYEQYF. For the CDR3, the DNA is TGTGCCAGCAGCCCAGGACTATTGGCCTACGAGCAGTACTTC.

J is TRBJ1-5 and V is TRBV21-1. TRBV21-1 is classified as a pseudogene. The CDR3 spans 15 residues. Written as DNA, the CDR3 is TGTGCCAGCAGCGTCCGGGGCAGAAGCAATCAGCCCCAGCATTTT. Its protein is CASSVRGRSNQPQHF.

Here the CDR3 DNA reads TGCGCCAGCAGCTTTGGAGCTAACTATGGCTACACCTTC. Protein sequence: CASSFGANYGYTF. The chain uses TRBV5-1 and TRBJ1-2; D is unresolved. V lost 2 bases to trimming and J lost 0 bases, with 5 bases between them. The CDR3 is 13 amino acids. The germline CDR1 and CDR2 sequences are SGHRS and YFSETQ.

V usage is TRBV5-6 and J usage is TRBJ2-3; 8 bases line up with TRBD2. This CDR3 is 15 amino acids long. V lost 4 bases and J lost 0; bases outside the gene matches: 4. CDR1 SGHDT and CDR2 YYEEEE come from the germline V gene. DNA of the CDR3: TGTGCCAGCAGCAGATTAGCGGGAAGCACAGATACGCAGTATTTT. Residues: CASSRLAGSTDTQYF.

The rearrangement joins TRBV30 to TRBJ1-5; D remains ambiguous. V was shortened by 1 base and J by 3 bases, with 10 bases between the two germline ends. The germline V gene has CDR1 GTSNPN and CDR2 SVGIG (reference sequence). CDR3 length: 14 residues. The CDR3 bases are TGTGCCTGGAGTGAAACAGCTACCAATCAGCCCCAGCATTTT. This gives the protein CAWSETATNQPQHF.

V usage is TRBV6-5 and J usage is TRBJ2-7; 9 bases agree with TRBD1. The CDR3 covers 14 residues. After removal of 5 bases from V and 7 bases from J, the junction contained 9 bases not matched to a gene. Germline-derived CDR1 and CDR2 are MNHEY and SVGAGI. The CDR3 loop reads CASSQQGASGEQYF. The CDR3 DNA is TGTGCCAGCAGTCAACAGGGGGCTTCGGGGGAGCAGTACTTC.

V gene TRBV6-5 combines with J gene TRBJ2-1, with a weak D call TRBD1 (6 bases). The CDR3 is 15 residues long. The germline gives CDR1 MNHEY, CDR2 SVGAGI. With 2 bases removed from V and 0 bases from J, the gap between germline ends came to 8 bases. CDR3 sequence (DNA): TGTGCCAGCAGTTACACGACAGGCTCCTACAATGAGCAGTTCTTC. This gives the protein CASSYTTGSYNEQFF.

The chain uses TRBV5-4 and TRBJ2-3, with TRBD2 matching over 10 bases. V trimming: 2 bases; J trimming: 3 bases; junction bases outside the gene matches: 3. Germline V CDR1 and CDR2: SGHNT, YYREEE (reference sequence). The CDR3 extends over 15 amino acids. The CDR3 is CASSLAGGRTDTQYF. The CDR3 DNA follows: TGTGCCAGCAGCTTAGCGGGAGGGAGGACAGATACGCAGTATTTT.

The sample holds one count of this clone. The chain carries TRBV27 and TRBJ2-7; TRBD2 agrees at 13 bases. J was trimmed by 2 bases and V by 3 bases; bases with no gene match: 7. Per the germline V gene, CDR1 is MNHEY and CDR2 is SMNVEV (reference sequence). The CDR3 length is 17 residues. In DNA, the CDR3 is TGTGCCAGCAGTTTTTCTCGGACTAGCGGGAGCCCCTACGAGCAGTACTTC. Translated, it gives CASSFSRTSGSPYEQYF.

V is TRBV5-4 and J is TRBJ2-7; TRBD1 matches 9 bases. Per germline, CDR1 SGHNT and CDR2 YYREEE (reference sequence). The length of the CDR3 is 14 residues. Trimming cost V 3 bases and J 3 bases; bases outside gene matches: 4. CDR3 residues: CASSWGQGLYEQYF. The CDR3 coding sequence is TGTGCCAGCAGCTGGGGACAGGGACTCTACGAGCAGTACTTC.

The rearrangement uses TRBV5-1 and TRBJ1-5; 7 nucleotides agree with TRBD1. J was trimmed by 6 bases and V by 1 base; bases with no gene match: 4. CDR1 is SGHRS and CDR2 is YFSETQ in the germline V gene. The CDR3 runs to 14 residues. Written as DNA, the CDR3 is TGCGCCAGCAGCTTGACAGGGGAGGGTCAGCCCCAGCATTTT. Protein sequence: CASSLTGEGQPQHF.

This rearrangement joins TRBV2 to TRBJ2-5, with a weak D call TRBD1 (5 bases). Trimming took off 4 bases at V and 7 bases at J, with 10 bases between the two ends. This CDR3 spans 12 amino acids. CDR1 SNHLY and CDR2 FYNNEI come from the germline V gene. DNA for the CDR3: TGTGCCAGCAGTGTAGGGGATGGGACCCAGTACTTC. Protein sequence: CASSVGDGTQYF.

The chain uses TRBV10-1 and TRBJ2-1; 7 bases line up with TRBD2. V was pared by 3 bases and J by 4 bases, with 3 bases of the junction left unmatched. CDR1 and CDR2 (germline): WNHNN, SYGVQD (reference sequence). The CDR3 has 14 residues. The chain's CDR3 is CASSDSGPYNEQFF. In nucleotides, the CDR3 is TGCGCCAGCAGTGATAGCGGGCCGTACAATGAGCAGTTCTTC.

The CDR3 coding sequence is TGTGCCAGCAGTAATATAGCGGGAGTAAGGTCCTACGAGCAGTACTTC. Residues: CASSNIAGVRSYEQYF. The rearrangement uses TRBV11-3 and TRBJ2-7, with 9 bases aligning to TRBD2. Germline V gives CDR1 SGHNT, CDR2 YENEEA. Trimming at V came to 6 bases and at J to 1 base, leaving 10 bases not matched to a gene. This CDR3 has 16 amino acids. The whole variable domain, filled in from reference TRBV11-3 and TRBJ2-7, reads EAGVVQSPRYKIIEKKQPVAFWCNPISGHNTLYWYLQNLGQGPELLIRYENEEAVDDSQLPKDRFSAERLKGVDSTLKIQPAELGDSAVYLCASSNIAGVRSYEQYFGPGTRLTVT.

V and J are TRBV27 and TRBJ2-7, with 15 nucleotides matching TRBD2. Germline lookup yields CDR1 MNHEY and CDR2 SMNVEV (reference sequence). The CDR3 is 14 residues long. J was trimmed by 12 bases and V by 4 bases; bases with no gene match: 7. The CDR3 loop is CASSSGLAGGPWYF. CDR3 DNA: TGTGCCAGCAGTTCAGGACTAGCGGGAGGGCCGTGGTACTTC.

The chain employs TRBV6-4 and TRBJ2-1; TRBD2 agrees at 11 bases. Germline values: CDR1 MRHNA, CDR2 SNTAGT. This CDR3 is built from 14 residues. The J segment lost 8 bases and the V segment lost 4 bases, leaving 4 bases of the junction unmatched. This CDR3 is CASSALAGEYEQFF. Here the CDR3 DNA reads TGTGCCAGCAGTGCACTAGCGGGAGAGTATGAGCAGTTCTTC.

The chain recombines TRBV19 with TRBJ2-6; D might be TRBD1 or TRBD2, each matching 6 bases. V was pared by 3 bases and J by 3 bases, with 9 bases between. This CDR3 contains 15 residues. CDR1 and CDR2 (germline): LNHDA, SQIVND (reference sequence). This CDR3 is CASSIRGRGANVLTF. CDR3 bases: TGTGCCAGTAGTATCCGGGGGCGTGGGGCCAACGTCCTGACTTTC. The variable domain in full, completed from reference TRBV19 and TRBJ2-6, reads DGGITQSPKYLFRKEGQNVTLSCEQNLNHDAMYWYRQDPGQGLRLIYYSQIVNDFQKGDIAEGYSVSREKKESFPLTVTSAQKNPTAFYLCASSIRGRGANVLTFGAGSRLTVL.

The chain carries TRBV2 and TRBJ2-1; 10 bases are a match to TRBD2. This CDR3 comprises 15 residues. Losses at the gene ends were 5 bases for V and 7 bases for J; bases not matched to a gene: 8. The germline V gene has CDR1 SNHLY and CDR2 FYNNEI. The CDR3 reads CASSRGTSAANEQFF. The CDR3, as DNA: TGTGCCAGCAGTCGTGGGACTAGCGCCGCTAATGAGCAGTTCTTC.

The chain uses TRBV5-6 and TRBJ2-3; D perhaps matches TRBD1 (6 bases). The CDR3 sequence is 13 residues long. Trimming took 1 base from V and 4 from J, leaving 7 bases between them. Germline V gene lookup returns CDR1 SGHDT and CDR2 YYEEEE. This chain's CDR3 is CASSLTGPDTQYF. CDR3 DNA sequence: TGTGCCAGCAGCTTGACAGGGCCAGATACGCAGTATTTT.

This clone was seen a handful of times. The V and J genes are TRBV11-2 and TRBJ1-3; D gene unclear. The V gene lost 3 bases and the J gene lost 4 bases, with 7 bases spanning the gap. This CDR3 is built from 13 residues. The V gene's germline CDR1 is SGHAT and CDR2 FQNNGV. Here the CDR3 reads CASSFSEGNTIYF. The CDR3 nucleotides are TGTGCCAGCAGCTTCAGTGAGGGAAACACCATATATTTT.

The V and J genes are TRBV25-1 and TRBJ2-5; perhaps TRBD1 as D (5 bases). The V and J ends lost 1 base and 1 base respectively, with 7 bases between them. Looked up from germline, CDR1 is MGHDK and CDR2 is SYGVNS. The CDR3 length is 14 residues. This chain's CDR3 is CASSEWQGQETQYF. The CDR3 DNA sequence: TGTGCCAGCAGTGAATGGCAGGGCCAAGAGACCCAGTACTTC.

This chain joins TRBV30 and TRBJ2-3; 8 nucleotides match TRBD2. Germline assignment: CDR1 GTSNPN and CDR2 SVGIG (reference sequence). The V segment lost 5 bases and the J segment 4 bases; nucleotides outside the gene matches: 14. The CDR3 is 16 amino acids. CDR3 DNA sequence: TGTGCCTGGTCCTGGGGTTACGGGACTAGTGCAGATACGCAGTATTTT. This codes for CAWSWGYGTSADTQYF.

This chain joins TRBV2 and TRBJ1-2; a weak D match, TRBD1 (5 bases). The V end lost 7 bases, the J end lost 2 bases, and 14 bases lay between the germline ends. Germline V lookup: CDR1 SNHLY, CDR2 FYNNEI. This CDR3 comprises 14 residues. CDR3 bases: TGTGCCAGCATCCCGGGGACGGACAACTATGGCTACACCTTC. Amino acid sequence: CASIPGTDNYGYTF.

The CDR3 nucleotides are TGTGCCAGCAGCCAAGTTCGTTCCGGCTACACCTTC. Its translation is CASSQVRSGYTF. The V gene is TRBV14, the J gene TRBJ1-2; D is ambiguous. CDR1 is SGHDN and CDR2 is FVKESK in the germline V gene. The CDR3 totals 12 residues. Trimming took off 1 base at V and 8 bases at J, with 8 bases between the two ends. The whole variable domain, filled in from reference TRBV14 and TRBJ1-2, reads EAGVTQFPSHSVIEKGQTVTLRCDPISGHDNLYWYRRVMGKEIKFLLHFVKESKQDESGMPNNRFLAERTGGTYSTLKVQPAELEDSGVYFCASSQVRSGYTFGSGTRLTVV.